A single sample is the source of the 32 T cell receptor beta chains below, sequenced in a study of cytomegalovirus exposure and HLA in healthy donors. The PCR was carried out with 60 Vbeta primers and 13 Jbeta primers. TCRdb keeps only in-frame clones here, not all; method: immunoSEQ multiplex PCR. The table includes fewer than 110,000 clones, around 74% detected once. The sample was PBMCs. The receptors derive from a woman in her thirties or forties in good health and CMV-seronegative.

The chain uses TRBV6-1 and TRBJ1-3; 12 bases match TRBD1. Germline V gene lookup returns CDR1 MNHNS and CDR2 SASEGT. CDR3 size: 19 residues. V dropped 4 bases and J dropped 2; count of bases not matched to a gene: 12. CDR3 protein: CASSGGQGARDIAGNTIYF. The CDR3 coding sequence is TGTGCCAGCAGTGGGGGACAGGGGGCGCGGGATATTGCTGGAAACACCATATATTTT.

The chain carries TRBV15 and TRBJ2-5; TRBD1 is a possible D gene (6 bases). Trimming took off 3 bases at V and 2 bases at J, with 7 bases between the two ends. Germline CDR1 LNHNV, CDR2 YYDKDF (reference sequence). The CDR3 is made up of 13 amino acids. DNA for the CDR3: TGTGCCACCAGCAGGGACAGTCAAGAGACCCAGTACTTC. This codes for CATSRDSQETQYF.

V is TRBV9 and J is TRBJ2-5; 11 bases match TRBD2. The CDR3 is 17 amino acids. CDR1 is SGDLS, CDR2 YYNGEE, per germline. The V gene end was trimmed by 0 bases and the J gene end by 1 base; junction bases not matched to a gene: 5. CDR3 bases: TGTGCCAGCAGCGTAGGCCCGACTAGCGGGGTCCAAGAGACCCAGTACTTC. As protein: CASSVGPTSGVQETQYF.

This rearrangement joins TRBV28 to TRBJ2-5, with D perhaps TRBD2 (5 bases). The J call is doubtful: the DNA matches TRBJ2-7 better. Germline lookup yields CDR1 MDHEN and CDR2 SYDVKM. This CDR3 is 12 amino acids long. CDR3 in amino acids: CASSGLPYEQYF. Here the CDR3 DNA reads TGTGCCAGCAGTGGACTGCCCTACGAGCAGTACTTC.

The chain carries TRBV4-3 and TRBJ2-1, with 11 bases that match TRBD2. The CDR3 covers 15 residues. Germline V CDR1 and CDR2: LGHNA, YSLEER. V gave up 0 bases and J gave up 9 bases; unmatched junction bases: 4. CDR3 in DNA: TGCGCCAGCAGCCAAGATAGCGGGGGGGCCCGTGAGCAGTTCTTC. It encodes CASSQDSGGAREQFF.

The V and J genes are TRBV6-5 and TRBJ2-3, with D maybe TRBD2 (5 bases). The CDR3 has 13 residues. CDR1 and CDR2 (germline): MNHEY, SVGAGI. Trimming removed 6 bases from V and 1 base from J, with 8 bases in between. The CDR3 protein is CASRMGGTDTQYF. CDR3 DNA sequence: TGTGCCAGCAGGATGGGAGGCACAGATACGCAGTATTTT.

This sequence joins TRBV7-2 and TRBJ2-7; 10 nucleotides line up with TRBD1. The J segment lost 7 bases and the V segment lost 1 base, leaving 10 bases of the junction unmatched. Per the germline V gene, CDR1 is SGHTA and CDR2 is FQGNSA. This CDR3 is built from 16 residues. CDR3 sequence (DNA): TGTGCCAGCAGCTTAGACAGGGACAGGGGAAGGCGGGAGCAGTACTTC. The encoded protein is CASSLDRDRGRREQYF.

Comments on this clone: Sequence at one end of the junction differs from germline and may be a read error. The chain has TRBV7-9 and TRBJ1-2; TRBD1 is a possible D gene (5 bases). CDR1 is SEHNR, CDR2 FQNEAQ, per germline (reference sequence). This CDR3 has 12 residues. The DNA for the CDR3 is TGTTCCAGCAGCCTCCAGGGCCTTGGCTACACCTTC. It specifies CSSSLQGLGYTF.

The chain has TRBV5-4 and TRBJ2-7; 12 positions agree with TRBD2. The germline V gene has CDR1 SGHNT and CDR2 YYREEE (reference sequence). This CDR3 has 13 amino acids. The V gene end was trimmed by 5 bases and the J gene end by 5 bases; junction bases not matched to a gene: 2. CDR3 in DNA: TGTGCCAGCAGAACTAGCGGGGGGAACGAGCAGTACTTC. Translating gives CASRTSGGNEQYF. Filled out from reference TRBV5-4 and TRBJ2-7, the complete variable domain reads ETGVTQSPTHLIKTRGQQVTLRCSSQSGHNTVSWYQQALGQGPQFIFQYYREEENGRGNFPPRFSGLQFPNYSSELNVNALELDDSALYLCASRTSGGNEQYFGPGTRLTVT.

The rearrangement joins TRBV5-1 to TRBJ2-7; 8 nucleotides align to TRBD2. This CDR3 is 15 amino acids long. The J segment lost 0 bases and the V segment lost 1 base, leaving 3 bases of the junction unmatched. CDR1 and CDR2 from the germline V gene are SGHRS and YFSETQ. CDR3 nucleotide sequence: TGCGCCAGCAGCTTGTCCAGCGGGGGCTCCTACGAGCAGTACTTC. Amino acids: CASSLSSGGSYEQYF.

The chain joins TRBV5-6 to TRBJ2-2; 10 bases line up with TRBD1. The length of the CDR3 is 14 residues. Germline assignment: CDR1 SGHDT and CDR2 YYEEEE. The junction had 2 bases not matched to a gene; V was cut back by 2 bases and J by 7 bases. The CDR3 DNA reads TGTGCCAGCAGCTTTGGGACAGGGGTCGGGGAGCTGTTTTTT. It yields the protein CASSFGTGVGELFF.

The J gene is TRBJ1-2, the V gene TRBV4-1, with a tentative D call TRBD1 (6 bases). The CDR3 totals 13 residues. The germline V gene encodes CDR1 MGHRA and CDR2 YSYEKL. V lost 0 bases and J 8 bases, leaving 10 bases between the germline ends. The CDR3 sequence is CASSQETGRGYTF. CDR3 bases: TGCGCCAGCAGCCAAGAGACAGGCCGGGGCTACACCTTC.

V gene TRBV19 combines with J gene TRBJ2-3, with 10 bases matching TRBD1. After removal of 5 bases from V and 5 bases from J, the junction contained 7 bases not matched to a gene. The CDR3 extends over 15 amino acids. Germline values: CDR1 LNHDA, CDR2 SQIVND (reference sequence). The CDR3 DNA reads TGTGCCAGTAGTTCCCCGGACAGGGGGAGAGATACGCAGTATTTT. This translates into CASSSPDRGRDTQYF.

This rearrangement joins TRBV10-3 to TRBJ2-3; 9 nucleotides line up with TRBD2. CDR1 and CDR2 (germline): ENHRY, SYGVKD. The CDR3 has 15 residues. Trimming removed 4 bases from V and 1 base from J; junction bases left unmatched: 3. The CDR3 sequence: CAISGSGSGTDTQYF. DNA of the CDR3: TGTGCCATCAGTGGTAGCGGGAGCGGCACAGATACGCAGTATTTT.

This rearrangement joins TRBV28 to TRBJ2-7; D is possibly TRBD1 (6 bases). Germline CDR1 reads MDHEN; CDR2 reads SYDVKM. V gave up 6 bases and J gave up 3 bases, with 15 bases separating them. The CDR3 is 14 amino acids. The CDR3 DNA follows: TGTGCCAGCAGCGAAGAAAGGGGGATCTACGAGCAGTACTTC. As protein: CASSEERGIYEQYF. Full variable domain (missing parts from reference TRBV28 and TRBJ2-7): DVKVTQSSRYLVKRTGEKVFLECVQDMDHENMFWYRQDPGLGLRLIYFSYDVKMKEKGDIPEGYSVSREKKERFSLILESASTNQTSMYLCASSEERGIYEQYFGPGTRLTVT.

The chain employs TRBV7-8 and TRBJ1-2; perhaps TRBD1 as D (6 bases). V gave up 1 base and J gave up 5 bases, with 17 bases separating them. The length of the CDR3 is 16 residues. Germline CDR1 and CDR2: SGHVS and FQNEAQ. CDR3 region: CASSLERGARGYGYTF. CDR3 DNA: TGTGCCAGCAGCTTAGAGCGGGGGGCGCGTGGTTATGGCTACACCTTC. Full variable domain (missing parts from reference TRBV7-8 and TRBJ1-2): GAGVSQSPRYKVAKRGQDVALRCDPISGHVSLFWYQQALGQGPEFLTYFQNEAQLDKSGLPSDRFFAERPEGSVSTLKIQRTQQEDSAVYLCASSLERGARGYGYTFGSGTRLTVV.

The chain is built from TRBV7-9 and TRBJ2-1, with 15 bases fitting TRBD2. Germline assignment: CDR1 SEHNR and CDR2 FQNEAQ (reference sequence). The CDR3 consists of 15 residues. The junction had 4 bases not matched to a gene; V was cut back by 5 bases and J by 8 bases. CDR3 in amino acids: CASSRTSGGADEQFF. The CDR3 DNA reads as TGTGCCAGCAGCCGGACTAGCGGGGGGGCGGATGAGCAGTTCTTC.

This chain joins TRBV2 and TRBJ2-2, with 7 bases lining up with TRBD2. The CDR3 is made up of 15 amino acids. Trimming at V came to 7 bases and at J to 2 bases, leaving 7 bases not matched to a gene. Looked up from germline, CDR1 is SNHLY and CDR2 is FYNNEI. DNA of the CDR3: TGTGCCAGCATGGAAGGGACTACCAACACCGGGGAGCTGTTTTTT. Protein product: CASMEGTTNTGELFF.

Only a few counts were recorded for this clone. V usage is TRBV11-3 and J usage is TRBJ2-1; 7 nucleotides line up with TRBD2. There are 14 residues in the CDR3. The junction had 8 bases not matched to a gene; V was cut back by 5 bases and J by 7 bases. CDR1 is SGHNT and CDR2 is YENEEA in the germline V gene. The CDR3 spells CASSKRTRGNEQFF. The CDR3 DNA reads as TGTGCCAGCAGCAAACGGACTAGAGGGAATGAGCAGTTCTTC.

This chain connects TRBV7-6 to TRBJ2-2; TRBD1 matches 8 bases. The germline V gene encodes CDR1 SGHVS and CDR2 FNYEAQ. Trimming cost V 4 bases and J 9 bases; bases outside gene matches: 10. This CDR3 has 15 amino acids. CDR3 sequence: CASSSVGTGGWELFF. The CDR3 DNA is TGTGCCAGCAGCTCCGTCGGGACAGGCGGCTGGGAGCTGTTTTTT.

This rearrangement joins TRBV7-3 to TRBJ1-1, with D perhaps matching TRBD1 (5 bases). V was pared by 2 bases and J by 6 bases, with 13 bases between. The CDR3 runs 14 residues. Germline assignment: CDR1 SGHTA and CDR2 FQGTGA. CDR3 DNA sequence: TGTGCCAGCAGCTTAGGAGGGGCTGTGGCTGAAGCTTTCTTT. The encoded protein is CASSLGGAVAEAFF.

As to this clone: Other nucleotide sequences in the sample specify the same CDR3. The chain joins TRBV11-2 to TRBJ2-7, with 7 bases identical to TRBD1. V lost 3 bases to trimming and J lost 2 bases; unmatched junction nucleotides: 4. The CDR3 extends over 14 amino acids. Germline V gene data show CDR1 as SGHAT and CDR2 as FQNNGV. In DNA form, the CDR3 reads TGTGCCAGCAGCTTGCGACAGGGAGCCTACGAGCAGTACTTC. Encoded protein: CASSLRQGAYEQYF.

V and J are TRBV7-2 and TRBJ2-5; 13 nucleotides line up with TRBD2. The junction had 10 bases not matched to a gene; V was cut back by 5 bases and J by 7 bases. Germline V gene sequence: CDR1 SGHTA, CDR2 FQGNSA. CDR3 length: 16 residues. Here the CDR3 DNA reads TGTGCCAGCAGCGTGGGCGGGACTAGCGGGGCGGGGACCCAGTACTTC. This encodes CASSVGGTSGAGTQYF.

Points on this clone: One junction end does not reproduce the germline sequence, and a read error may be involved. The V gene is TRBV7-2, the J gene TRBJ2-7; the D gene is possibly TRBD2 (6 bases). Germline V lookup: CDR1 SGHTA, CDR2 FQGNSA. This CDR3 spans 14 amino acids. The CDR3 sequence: CASSLGSGSYGQYF. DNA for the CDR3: TGTGCCAGCAGCTTGGGGAGCGGGTCCTACGGGCAGTACTTC.

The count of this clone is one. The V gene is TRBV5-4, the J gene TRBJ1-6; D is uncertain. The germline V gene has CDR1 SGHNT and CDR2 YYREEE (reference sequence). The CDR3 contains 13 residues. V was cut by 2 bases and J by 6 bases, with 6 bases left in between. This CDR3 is CASSLEGNSPLHF. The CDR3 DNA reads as TGTGCCAGCAGCTTAGAGGGTAATTCACCCCTCCACTTT.

CDR3: CASSEGLGLTETQYF. CDR3 nucleotide sequence: TGTGCCAGCAGTGAAGGTCTTGGACTGACAGAGACCCAGTACTTC. The rearrangement uses TRBV25-1 and TRBJ2-5, with TRBD2 as a possible D gene (5 bases). CDR1 MGHDK and CDR2 SYGVNS come from the germline V gene. The germline V and J ends were trimmed by 2 bases and 4 bases, with 14 bases remaining between them. The CDR3 contains 15 residues. The variable domain in full, with the rest retrieved from reference TRBV25-1 and TRBJ2-5, is EADIYQTPRYLVIGTGKKITLECSQTMGHDKMYWYQQDPGMELHLIHYSYGVNSTEKGDLSSESTVSRIRTEHFPLTLESARPSHTSQYLCASSEGLGLTETQYFGPGTRLLVL.

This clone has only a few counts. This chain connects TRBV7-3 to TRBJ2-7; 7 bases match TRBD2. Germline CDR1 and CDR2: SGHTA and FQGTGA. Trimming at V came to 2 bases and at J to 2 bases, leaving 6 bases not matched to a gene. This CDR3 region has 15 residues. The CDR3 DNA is TGTGCCAGCAGCTTAGCAAGCGGGAAAGCCTACGAGCAGTACTTC. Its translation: CASSLASGKAYEQYF.

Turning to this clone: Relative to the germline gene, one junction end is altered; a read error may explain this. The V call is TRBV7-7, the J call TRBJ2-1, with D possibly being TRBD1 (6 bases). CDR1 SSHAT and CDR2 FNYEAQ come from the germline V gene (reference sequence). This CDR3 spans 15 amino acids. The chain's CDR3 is CASSPEAGVYREQFF. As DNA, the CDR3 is TGTGCTAGCAGCCCCGAGGCAGGGGTGTACAGGGAGCAGTTCTTC.

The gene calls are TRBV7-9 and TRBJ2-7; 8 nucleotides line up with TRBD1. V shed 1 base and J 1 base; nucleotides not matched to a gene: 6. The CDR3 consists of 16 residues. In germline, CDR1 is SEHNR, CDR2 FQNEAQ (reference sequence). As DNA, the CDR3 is TGTGCCAGCAGCTTAGTTGCGACAGGGGCGTCCTACGAGCAGTACTTC. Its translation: CASSLVATGASYEQYF.

The CDR3 reads CASSLVKGADYGYTF. Here the CDR3 DNA reads TGTGCCAGCAGCTTGGTAAAGGGGGCAGACTATGGCTACACCTTC. The chain recombines TRBV5-4 with TRBJ1-2, with 7 bases aligning to TRBD1. Germline loops: CDR1 SGHNT, CDR2 YYREEE (reference sequence). V was clipped by 0 bases and J by 3 bases; unmatched bases: 5. The CDR3 covers 15 residues. The whole variable domain, remainder taken from reference TRBV5-4 and TRBJ1-2, is ETGVTQSPTHLIKTRGQQVTLRCSSQSGHNTVSWYQQALGQGPQFIFQYYREEENGRGNFPPRFSGLQFPNYSSELNVNALELDDSALYLCASSLVKGADYGYTFGSGTRLTVV.

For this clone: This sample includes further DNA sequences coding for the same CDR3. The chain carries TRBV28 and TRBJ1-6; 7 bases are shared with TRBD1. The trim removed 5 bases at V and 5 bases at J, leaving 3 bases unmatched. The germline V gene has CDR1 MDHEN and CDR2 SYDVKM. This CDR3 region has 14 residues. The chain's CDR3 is CASSLTGDNSPLHF. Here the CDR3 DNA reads TGTGCCAGCAGTCTCACAGGGGATAATTCACCCCTCCACTTT.

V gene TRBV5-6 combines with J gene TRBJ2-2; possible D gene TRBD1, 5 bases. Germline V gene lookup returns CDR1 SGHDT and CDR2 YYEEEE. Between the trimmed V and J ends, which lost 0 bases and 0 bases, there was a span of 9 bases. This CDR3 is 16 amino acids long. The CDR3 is CASSLGGRSNTGELFF. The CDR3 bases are TGTGCCAGCAGCTTGGGGGGCCGGTCGAACACCGGGGAGCTGTTTTTT. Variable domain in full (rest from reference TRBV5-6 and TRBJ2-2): DAGVTQSPTHLIKTRGQQVTLRCSPKSGHDTVSWYQQALGQGPQFIFQYYEEEERQRGNFPDRFSGHQFPNYSSELNVNALLLGDSALYLCASSLGGRSNTGELFFGEGSRLTVL.